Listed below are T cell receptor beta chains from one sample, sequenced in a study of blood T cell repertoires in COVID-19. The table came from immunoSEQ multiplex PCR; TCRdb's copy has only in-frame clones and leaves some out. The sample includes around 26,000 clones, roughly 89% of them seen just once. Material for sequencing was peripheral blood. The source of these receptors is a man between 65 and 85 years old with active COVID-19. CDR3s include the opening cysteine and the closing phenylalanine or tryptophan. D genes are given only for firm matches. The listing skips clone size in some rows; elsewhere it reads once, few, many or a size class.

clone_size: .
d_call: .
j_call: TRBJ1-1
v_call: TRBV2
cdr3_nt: TGTGCCAGCAGGGTAGACAGGTCGGGGAACACTGAAGCTTTCTTT
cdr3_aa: CASRVDRSGNTEAFF

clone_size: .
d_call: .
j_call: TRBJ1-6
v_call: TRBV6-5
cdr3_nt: TGTGCCAGCAGTTACAGGGGCGGTTATTCACCCCTCCACTTT
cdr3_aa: CASSYRGGYSPLHF

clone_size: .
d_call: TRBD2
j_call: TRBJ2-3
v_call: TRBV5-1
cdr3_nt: TGCGCCAGCAGCTGGGGGTACTTGCGGGGGAGTACAGATACGCAGTATTTT
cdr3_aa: CASSWGYLRGSTDTQYF

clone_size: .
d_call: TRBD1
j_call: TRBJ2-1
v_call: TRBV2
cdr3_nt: TGTGCCAGCAGCGCTGGACAGGGGGCCTACAATGAGCAGTTCTTC
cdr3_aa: CASSAGQGAYNEQFF

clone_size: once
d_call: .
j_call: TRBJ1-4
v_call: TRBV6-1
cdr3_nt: TGTGCCAGCAGTGTAGGGGCCCTCGCAACTAATGAAAAACTGTTTTTT
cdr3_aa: CASSVGALATNEKLFF

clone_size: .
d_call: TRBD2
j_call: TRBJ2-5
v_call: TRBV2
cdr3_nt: TGTGCCAGTAACGGACAGCGGGGGTGGGAGACCCAGTACTTC
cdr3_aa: CASNGQRGWETQYF

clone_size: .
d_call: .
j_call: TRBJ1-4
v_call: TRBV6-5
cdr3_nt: TGTGCCAGCAGCACCGCGACAGTCCATGATGAAAAACTGTTTTTT
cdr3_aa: CASSTATVHDEKLFF

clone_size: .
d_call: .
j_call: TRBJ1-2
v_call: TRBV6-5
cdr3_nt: TGTGCCAGCAGCCCCGACAGCTATGGCTACACCTTC
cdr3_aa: CASSPDSYGYTF

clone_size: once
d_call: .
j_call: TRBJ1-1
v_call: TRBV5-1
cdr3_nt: TGCGCCAGCAGCGGAACAGTTGAGAACACTGAAGCTTTCTTT
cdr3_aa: CASSGTVENTEAFF

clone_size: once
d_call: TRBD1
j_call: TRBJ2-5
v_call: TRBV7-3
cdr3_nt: TGTGCCAGCAGCCTCACAGGGGGCGGTGAGACCCAGTACTTC
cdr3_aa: CASSLTGGGETQYF

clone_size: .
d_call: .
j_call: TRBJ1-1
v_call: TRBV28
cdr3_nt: TGTGCCAGCAGTGGGAGCATCAACCTGAACACTGAAGCTTTCTTT
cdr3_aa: CASSGSINLNTEAFF

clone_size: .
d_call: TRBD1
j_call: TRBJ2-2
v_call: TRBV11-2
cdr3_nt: TGTGCCAGCACACCGACCTACAGGGGAACCGGGGAGCTGTTTTTT
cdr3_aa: CASTPTYRGTGELFF

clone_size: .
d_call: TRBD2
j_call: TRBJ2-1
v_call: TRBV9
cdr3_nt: TGTGCCAGCACGGCGGGGGGCGGGGTCAATGAGCAGTTCTTC
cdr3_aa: CASTAGGGVNEQFF

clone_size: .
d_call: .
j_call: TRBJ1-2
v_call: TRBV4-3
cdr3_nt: TGCGCCAGCAGCCGGTGGACCTCGAGGGATGGCTACACCTTC
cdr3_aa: CASSRWTSRDGYTF

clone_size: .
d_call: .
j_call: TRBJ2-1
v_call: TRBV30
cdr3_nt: TGTGCCTGGAGTGTTTGGGGGGGCCCATACAATGAGCAGTTCTTC
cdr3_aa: CAWSVWGGPYNEQFF

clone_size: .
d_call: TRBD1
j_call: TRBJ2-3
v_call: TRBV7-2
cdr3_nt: TGTGCCAGCAGCCGACCAGGGGGAGATACGCAGTATTTT
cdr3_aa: CASSRPGGDTQYF

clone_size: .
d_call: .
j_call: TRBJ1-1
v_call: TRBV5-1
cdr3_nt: TGCGCCAGCAGCTTTGACAGAGCCTCCCTGGGAGCTTTCTTT
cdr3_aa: CASSFDRASLGAFF

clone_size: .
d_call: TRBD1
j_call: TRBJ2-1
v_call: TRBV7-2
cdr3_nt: TGTGCCAGCAGCTTCACTCGGCCGGGACAGGGGGACAATGAGCAGTTCTTC
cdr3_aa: CASSFTRPGQGDNEQFF

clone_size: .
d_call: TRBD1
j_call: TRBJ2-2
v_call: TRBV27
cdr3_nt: TGTGCCAGCAGTCTCCTGGGACAGGTCTCCGGGGAGCTGTTTTTT
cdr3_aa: CASSLLGQVSGELFF

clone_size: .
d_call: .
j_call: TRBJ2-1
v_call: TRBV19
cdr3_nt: TGTGCCAGTGGGCGTGGTGAGCAGTTCTTC
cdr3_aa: CASGRGEQFF

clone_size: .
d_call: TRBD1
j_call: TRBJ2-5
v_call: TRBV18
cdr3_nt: TGTGCCAGCTCATCGGGACAGCAAGAGACCCAGTACTTC
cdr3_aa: CASSSGQQETQYF

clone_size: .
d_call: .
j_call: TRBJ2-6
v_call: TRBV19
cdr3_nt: TGTGCCAGTAGTATTATTTTACAGGTTCGCTCTGGGGCCAACGTCCTGACTTTC
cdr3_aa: CASSIILQVRSGANVLTF

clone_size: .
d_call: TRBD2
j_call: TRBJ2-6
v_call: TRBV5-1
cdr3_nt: TGCGCCAGCAGCTTGGAGCCGGGGGGGTCAGGAGCAGAGGACTTC
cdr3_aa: CASSLEPGGSGAEDF

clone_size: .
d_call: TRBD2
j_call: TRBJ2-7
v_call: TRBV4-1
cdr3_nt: TGCGCCAGCAGCCAAGCTAGCGGGGGTCTCGAGCAGTACTTC
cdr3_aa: CASSQASGGLEQYF

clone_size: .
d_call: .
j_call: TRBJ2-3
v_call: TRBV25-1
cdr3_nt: TGTGCCAGCAGTGACCGGGGGACCCCCACAGATACGCAGTATTTT
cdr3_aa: CASSDRGTPTDTQYF

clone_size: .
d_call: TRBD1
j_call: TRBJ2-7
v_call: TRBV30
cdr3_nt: TGTGCCTGGACCGGCGGGACAGGACGTTACGAGCAGTACTTC
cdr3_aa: CAWTGGTGRYEQYF

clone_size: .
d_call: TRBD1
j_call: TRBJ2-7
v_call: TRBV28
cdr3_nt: TGTGCCAGCAGAACCAGGGGGTACGAGCAGTACTTC
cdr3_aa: CASRTRGYEQYF

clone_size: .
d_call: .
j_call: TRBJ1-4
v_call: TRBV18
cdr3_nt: TGTGCCAGCTCAGAAAAACTCAGGGCGCTGGATGAAAAACTGTTTTTT
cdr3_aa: CASSEKLRALDEKLFF

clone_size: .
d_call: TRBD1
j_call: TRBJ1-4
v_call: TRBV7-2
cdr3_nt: TGTGCCAGCAGCTTACCGTTCAGGGGGCCGACTAATGAAAAACTGTTTTTT
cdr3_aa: CASSLPFRGPTNEKLFF

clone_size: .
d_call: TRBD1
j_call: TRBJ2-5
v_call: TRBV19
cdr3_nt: TGTGCCAGTAGTCAAGGGGGCAGAGAGACCCAGTACTTC
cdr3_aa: CASSQGGRETQYF

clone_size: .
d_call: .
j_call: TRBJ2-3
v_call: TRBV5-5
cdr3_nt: TGTGCCAGCAGCCGATCCGCGACAGAAGGAGATACGCAGTATTTT
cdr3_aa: CASSRSATEGDTQYF

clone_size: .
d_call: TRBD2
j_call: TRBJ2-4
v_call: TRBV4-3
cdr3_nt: TGCGCCAGCAGCCACGGACTAGCGGGGGGAGCCAAAAACATTCAGTACTTC
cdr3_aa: CASSHGLAGGAKNIQYF

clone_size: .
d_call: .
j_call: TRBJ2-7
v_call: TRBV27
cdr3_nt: TGTGCCAGCAGTTCCAAACTCGCCAAATACGAGCAGTACTTC
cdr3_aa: CASSSKLAKYEQYF